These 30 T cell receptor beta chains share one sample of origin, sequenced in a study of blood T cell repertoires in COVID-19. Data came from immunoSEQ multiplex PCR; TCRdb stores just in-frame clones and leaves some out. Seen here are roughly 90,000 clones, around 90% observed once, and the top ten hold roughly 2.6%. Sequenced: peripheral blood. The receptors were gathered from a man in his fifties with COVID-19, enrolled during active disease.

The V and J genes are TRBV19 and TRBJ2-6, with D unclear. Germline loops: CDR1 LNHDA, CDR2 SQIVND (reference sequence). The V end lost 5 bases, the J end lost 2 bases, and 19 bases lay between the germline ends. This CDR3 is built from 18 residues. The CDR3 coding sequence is TGTGCCAGTAGTCCCCTCCCTCGGGTTTATGCTGGGGCCAACGTCCTGACTTTC. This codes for CASSPLPRVYAGANVLTF. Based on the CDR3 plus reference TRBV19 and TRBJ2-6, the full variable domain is DGGITQSPKYLFRKEGQNVTLSCEQNLNHDAMYWYRQDPGQGLRLIYYSQIVNDFQKGDIAEGYSVSREKKESFPLTVTSAQKNPTAFYLCASSPLPRVYAGANVLTFGAGSRLTVL.

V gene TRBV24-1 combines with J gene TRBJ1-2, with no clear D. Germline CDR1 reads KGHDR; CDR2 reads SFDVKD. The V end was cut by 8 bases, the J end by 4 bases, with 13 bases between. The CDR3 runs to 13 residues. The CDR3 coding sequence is TGTGCCACCACTCCCTCTAACGGCTATGGCTACACCTTC. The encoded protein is CATTPSNGYGYTF.

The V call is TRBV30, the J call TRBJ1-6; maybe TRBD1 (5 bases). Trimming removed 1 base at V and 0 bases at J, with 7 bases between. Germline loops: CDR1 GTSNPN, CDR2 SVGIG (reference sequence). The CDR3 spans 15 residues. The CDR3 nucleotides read TGTGCCTGGAGTGGGACAAACTCCTATAATTCACCCCTCCACTTT. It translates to CAWSGTNSYNSPLHF.

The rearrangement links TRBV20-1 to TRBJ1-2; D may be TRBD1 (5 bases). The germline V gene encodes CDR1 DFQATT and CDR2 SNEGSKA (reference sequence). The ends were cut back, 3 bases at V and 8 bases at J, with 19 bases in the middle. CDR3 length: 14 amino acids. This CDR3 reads CSASKNQGLLGYTF. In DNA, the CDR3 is TGCAGTGCTAGTAAGAACCAGGGTTTATTGGGCTACACCTTC.

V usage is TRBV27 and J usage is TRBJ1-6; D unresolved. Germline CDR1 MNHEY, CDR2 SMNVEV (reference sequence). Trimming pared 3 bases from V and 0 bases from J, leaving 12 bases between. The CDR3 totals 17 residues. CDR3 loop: CASSFSADSSYNSPLHF. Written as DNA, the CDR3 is TGTGCCAGCAGTTTCTCGGCGGATAGCTCCTATAATTCACCCCTCCACTTT.

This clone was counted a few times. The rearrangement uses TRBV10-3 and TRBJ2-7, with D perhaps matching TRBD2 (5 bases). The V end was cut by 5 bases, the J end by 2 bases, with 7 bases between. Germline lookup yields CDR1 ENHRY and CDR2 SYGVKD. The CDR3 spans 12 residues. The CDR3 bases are TGTGCCATCAGTCACGGGACCTACGAGCAGTACTTC. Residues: CAISHGTYEQYF.

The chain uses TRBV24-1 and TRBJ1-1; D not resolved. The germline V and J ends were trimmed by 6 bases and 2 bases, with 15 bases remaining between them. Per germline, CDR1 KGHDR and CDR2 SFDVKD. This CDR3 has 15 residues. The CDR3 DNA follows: TGTGCCACCAGTCGCTCGGTTCGCGGAAACACTGAAGCTTTCTTT. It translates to CATSRSVRGNTEAFF.

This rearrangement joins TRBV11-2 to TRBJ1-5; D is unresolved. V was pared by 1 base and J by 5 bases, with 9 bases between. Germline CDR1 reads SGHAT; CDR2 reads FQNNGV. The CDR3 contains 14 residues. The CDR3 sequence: CASSLGGEYQPQHF. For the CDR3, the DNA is TGTGCCAGCAGCTTAGGGGGAGAGTATCAGCCCCAGCATTTT.

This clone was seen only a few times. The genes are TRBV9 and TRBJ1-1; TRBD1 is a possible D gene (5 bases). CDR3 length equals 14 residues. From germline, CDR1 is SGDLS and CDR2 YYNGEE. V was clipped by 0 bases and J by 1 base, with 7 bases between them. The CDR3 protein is CASSVGTPNTEAFF. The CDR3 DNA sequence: TGTGCCAGCAGCGTAGGGACACCGAACACTGAAGCTTTCTTT. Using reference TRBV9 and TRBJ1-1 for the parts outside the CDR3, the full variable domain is DSGVTQTPKHLITATGQRVTLRCSPRSGDLSVYWYQQSLDQGLQFLIQYYNGEERAKGNILERFSAQQFPDLHSELNLSSLELGDSALYFCASSVGTPNTEAFFGQGTRLTVV.

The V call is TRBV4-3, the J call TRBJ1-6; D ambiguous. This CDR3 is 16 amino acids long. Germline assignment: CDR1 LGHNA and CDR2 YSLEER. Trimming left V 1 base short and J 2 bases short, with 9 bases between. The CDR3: CASSQAAGTYNSPLHF. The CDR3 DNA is TGCGCCAGCAGCCAAGCGGCGGGGACCTATAATTCACCCCTCCACTTT.

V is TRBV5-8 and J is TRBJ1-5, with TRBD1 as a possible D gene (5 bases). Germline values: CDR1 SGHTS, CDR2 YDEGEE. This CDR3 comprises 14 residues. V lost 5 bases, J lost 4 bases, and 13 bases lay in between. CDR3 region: CASSKGLHNQPQHF. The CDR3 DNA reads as TGTGCCAGCAGTAAGGGACTGCATAATCAGCCCCAGCATTTT. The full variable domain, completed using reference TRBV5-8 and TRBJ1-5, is EAGVTQSPTHLIKTRGQQATLRCSPISGHTSVYWYQQALGLGLQFLLWYDEGEERNRGNFPPRFSGRQFPNYSSELNVNALELEDSALYLCASSKGLHNQPQHFGDGTRLSIL.

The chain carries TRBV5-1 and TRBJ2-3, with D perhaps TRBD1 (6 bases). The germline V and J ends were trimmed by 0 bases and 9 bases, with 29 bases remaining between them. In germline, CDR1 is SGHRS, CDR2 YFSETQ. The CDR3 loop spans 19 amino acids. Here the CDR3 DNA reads TGCGCCAGCAGCTTGGAGGCCAGGGGTGAAAAGGAAGCAGACAGAACGCAGTATTTT. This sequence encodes CASSLEARGEKEADRTQYF.

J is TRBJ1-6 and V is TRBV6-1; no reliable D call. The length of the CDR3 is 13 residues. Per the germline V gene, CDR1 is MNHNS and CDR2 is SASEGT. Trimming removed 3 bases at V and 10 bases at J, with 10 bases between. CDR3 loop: CASSESFESPLHF. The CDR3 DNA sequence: TGTGCCAGCAGTGAGAGTTTCGAATCACCCCTCCACTTT.

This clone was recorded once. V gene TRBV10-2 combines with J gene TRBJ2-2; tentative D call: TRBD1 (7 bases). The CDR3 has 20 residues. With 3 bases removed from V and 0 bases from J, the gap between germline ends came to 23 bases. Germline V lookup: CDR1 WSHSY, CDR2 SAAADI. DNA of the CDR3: TGCGCCAGCAGTGATGGAGGGGGCCGCCGGGTAGACACGAACACCGGGGAGCTGTTTTTT. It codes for CASSDGGGRRVDTNTGELFF.

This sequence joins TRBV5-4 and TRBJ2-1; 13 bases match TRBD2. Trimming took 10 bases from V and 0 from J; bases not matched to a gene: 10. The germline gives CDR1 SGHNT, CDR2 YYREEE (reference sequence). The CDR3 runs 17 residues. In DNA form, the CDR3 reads TGTGCCTCCTCACTAGCGGGGGGGTTAAGCTCCTACAATGAGCAGTTCTTC. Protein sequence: CASSLAGGLSSYNEQFF.

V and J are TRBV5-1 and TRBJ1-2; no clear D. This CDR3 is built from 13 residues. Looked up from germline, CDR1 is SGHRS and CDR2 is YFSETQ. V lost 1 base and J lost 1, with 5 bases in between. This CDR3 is CASSLTVNYGYTF. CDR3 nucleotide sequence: TGCGCCAGCAGCTTGACAGTTAACTATGGCTACACCTTC.

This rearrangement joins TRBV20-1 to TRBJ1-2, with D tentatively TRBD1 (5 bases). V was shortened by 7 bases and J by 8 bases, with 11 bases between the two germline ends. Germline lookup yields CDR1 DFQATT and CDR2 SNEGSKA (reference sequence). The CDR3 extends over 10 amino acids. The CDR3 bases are TGCAGTGGCCCAGGGCCCGGCTACACCTTC. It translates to CSGPGPGYTF.

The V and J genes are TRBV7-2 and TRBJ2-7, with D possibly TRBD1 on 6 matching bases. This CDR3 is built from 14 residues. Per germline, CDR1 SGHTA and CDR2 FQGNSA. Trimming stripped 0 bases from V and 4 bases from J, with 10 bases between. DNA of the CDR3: TGTGCCAGCAGCTTAGCGGCAGGGGAGTACGAGCAGTACTTC. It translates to CASSLAAGEYEQYF.

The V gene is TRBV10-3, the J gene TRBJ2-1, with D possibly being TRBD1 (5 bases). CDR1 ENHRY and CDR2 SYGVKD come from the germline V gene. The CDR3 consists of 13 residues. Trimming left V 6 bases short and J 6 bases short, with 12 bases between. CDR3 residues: CAISVTGTNEQFF. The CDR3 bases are TGTGCCATCAGCGTTACAGGTACCAATGAGCAGTTCTTC.

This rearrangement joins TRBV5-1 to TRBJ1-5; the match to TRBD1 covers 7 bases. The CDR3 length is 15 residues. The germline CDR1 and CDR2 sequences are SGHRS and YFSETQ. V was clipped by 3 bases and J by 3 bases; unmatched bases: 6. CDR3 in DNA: TGCGCCAGCAGCTCCGCAGGACAGGACAATCAGCCCCAGCATTTT. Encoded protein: CASSSAGQDNQPQHF.

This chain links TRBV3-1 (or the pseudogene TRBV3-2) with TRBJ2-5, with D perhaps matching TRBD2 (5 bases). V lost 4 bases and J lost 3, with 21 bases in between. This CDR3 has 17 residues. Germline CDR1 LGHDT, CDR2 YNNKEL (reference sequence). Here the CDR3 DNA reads TGTGCCAGCAGCCTCGTAAGGAACACCCGGGGAAAAGAGACCCAGTACTTC. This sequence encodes CASSLVRNTRGKETQYF.

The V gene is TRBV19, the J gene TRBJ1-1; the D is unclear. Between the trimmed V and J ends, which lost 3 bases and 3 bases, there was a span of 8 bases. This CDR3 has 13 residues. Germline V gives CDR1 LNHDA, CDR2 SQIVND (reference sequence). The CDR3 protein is CASSMKGDTEAFF. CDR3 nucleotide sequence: TGTGCCAGTAGTATGAAGGGAGACACTGAAGCTTTCTTT.

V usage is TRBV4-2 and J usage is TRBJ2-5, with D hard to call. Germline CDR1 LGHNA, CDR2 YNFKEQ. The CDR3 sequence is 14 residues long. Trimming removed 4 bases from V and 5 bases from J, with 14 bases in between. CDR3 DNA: TGTGCCAGCAGCCCCAGAATGTCTTCCGAGACCCAGTACTTC. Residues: CASSPRMSSETQYF.

The CDR3 nucleotides read TGTGCCAGCAGCTTAAGGGTTGTCAGAGGGTACAATGAGCAGTTCTTC. Its protein product is CASSLRVVRGYNEQFF. The J gene is TRBJ2-1, the V gene TRBV11-2; weak D call: TRBD2 (5 bases). CDR1 and CDR2 (germline): SGHAT, FQNNGV. This CDR3 comprises 16 residues. V lost 2 bases and J lost 4, with 15 bases in between.

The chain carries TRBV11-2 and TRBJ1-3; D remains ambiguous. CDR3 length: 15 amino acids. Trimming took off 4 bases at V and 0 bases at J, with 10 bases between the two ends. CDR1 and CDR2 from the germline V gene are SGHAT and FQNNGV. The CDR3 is CASSSTGYSGNTIYF. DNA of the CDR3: TGTGCCAGCAGCTCTACGGGATACTCTGGAAACACCATATATTTT.

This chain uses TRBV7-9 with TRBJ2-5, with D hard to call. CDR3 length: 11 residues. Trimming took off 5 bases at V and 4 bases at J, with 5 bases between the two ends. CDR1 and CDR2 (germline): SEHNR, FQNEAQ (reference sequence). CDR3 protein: CASSPVETQYF. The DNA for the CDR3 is TGTGCCAGCAGCCCTGTAGAGACCCAGTACTTC.

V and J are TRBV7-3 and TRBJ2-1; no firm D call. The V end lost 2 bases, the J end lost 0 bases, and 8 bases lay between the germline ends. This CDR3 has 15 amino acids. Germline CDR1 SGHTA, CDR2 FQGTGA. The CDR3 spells CASSLERSSYNEQFF. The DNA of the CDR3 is TGTGCCAGCAGCTTAGAACGTAGCTCCTACAATGAGCAGTTCTTC.

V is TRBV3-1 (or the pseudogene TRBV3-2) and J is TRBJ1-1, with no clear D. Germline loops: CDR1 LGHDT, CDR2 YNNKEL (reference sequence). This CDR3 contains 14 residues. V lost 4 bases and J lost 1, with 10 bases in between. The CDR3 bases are TGTGCCAGCAGCCCCCACGCCGGGAACACTGAAGCTTTCTTT. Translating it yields CASSPHAGNTEAFF.

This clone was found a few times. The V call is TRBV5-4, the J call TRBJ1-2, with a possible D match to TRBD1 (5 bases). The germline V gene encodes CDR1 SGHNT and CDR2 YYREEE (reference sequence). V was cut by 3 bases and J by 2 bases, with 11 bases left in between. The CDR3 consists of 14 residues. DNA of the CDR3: TGTGCCAGCAGCTGGGGTTCAGGGAACTATGGCTACACCTTC. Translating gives CASSWGSGNYGYTF.

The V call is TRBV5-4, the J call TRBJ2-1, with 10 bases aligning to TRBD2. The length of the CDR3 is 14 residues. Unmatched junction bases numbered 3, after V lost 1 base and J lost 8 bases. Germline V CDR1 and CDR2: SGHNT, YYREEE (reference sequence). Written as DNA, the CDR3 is TGTGCCAGCAGCTTGAAGCGGGGGGGGTATGAGCAGTTCTTC. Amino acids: CASSLKRGGYEQFF. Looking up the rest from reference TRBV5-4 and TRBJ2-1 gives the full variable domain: ETGVTQSPTHLIKTRGQQVTLRCSSQSGHNTVSWYQQALGQGPQFIFQYYREEENGRGNFPPRFSGLQFPNYSSELNVNALELDDSALYLCASSLKRGGYEQFFGPGTRLTVL.